The T cell receptor (beta chain) described here comes from a study of a mutant IDH1 vaccine in newly diagnosed glioma. Study as a whole: Every participant had undergone radiotherapy, temozolomide, or both before, and most underwent both. Study-wide results and caveats: Apparently, pseudoprogression bore no relation to changes among the top peripheral T cell clonotypes.

This sample's time point: baseline, week 1 (first vaccination visit). Specified treatment: pre-vaccination baseline after standard-of-care therapy. Only in-frame clones appear in the TCRdb table, and some are missing; sequencing was by immunoSEQ multiplex PCR. The table lists some 61,000 clones, about 86% of them singletons, with about 3% in the top ten. A remark on this clone: Its specificity is unknown.

Trimming took off 1 base at V and 6 bases at J, with 11 bases between the two ends. This CDR3 contains 14 residues. Looked up from germline, CDR1 is SGHKS and CDR2 is YYEKEE (reference sequence). The V gene is TRBV5-5, the J gene TRBJ1-5; possible D gene TRBD1, 5 bases. Sample: PBMCs, taken from a glioma patient treated with radiotherapy, temozolomide or both. The sequence came from a man aged 25 to 40 with glioma. CDR3 region: CASSLWQGGQPQHF. DNA of the CDR3: TGTGCCAGCAGCTTGTGGCAGGGAGGTCAGCCCCAGCATTTT.